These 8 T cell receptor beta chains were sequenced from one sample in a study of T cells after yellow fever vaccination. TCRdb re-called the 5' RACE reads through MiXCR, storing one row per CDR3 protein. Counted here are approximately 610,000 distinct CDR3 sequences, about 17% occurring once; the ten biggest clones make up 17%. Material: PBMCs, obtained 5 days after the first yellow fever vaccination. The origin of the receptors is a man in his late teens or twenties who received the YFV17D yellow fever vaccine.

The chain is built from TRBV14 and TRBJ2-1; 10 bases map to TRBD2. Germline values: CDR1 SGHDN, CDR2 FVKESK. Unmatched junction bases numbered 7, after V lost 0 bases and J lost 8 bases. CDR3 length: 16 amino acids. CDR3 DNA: TGTGCCAGCAGCCAAGAGAAGCGGGGGGGCCGTTATGAGCAGTTCTTC. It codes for CASSQEKRGGRYEQFF.

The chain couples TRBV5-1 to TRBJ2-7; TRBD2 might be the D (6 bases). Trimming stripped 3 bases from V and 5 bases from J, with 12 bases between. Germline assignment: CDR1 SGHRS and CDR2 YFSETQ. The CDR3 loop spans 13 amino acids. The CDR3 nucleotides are TGCGCCAGCAGCTGGGGACTGGGGGACGAGCAGTACTTC. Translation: CASSWGLGDEQYF.

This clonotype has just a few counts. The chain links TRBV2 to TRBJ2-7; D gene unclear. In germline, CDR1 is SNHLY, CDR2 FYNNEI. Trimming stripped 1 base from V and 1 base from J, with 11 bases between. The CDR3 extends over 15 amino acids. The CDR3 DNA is TGTGCCAGCAGTGAAGAAAAGGGTTTTTCCTACGAGCAGTACTTC. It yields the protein CASSEEKGFSYEQYF.

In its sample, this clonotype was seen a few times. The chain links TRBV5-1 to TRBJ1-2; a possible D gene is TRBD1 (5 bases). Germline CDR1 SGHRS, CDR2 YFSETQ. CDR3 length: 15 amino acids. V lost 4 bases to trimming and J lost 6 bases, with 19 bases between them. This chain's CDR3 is CASSPSDSRMDGYTF. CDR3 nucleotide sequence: TGCGCCAGCAGCCCAAGCGACAGTCGGATGGATGGCTACACCTTC.

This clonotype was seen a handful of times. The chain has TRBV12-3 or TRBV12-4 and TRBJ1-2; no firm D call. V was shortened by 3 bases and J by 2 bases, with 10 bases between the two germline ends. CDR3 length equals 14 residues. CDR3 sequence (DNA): TGTGCCAGCAGTTTTGGCAGGCGAAACTATGGCTACACCTTC. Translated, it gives CASSFGRRNYGYTF.

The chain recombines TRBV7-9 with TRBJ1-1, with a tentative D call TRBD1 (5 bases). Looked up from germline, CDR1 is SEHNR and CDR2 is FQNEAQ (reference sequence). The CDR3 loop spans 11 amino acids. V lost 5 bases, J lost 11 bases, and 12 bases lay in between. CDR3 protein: CASSLQVGAFF. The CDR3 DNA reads TGTGCCAGCAGCCTACAGGTTGGGGCTTTCTTT.

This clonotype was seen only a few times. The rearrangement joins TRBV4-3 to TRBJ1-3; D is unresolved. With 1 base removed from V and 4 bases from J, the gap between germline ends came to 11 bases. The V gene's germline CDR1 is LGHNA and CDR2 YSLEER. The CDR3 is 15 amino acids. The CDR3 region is CASSQALGSGNTIYF. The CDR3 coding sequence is TGCGCCAGCAGCCAAGCTCTGGGCTCCGGAAACACCATATATTTT.

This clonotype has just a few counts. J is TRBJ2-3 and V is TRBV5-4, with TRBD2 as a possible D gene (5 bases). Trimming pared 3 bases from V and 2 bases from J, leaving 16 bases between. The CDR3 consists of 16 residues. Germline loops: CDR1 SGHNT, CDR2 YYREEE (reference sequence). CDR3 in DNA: TGTGCCAGCAGCTCGGGGTCCGTCCGAAACACAGATACGCAGTATTTT. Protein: CASSSGSVRNTDTQYF.